Presented here are 8 T cell receptor beta chains from one specimen sequenced in a study of vaccination and CD4 T cells after COVID-19. Which antigens these TCRs recognize remains unknown. Treatment given: roughly 10-day PBMC culture with coronavirus spike peptide pools or control peptides (ViraFEST assay). Sequenced with the Oncomine TCR Beta short-read assay was DNA taken from cultured CD4+ T cells. TCRdb re-called the PCR reads through MiXCR, storing one row per CDR3 protein. The sample gives just under 8,500 distinct CDR3 sequences, 65% of which show up once; approximately 19% is in the top ten. Specimen: CD4+ T cells from blood, cultured in vitro. Source of these receptors: a human donor who had recovered from COVID-19.

Concerning this clonotype itself: This could be a read error, since a much larger clone is one nucleotide away. The chain links TRBV6-1 to TRBJ2-1; TRBD2 aligns across 11 bases. CDR1 is MNHNS and CDR2 is SASEGT in the germline V gene. The CDR3 runs to 14 residues. In DNA, the CDR3 is TGTGCCAGCAGTCATAATAGCGGGAGGGCCTGGCAGTCCTTC. Its protein product is CASSHNSGRAWQSF.

This chain links TRBV20-1 with TRBJ1-5; D remains ambiguous. The CDR3 has 14 residues. The germline CDR1 and CDR2 sequences are DFQATT and SNEGSKA (reference sequence). V lost 6 bases, J lost 1 base, and 13 bases lay in between. Here the CDR3 reads CSAHRLDSNQPQHF. In DNA, the CDR3 is TGCAGTGCCCATCGTCTGGACAGCAATCAGCCCCAGCATTTT.

The chain joins TRBV20-1 to TRBJ2-5; the match to TRBD1 covers 10 bases. CDR3 length equals 15 residues. The V and J ends lost 5 bases and 6 bases, in that order; junction bases with no gene match: 12. Per the germline V gene, CDR1 is DFQATT and CDR2 is SNEGSKA (reference sequence). CDR3 in DNA: TGCAGTGCTGCCGACTCGGGACAGGGGATAAAGACCCAGTACTTC. It codes for CSAADSGQGIKTQYF.

This clonotype was seen only a few times. The rearrangement joins TRBV25-1 to TRBJ1-2, with a weak D call TRBD1 (5 bases). CDR3 length: 14 amino acids. V was shortened by 3 bases and J by 7 bases, with 15 bases between the two germline ends. The germline V gene has CDR1 MGHDK and CDR2 SYGVNS. The CDR3 DNA reads TGTGCCAGCAGTGATGGTTGGCAGGGTGTTGGCTACACCTTC. Translated, it gives CASSDGWQGVGYTF.

V is TRBV29-1 and J is TRBJ1-1; D is possibly TRBD1 (6 bases). CDR3 length: 15 residues. Trimming stripped 7 bases from V and 1 base from J, with 19 bases between. Germline V gene sequence: CDR1 SQVTM, CDR2 ANQGSEA. The CDR3 sequence is CSARGLPFQNTEAFF. Written as DNA, the CDR3 is TGCAGCGCCCGGGGGCTCCCATTCCAGAACACTGAAGCTTTCTTT.

This chain uses TRBV30 with TRBJ2-3; no clear D. This CDR3 comprises 16 residues. CDR1 and CDR2 (germline): GTSNPN, SVGIG (reference sequence). V gave up 1 base and J gave up 5 bases, with 19 bases separating them. The CDR3 region is CAWSAWVEAGVDTQYF. CDR3 in DNA: TGTGCCTGGAGTGCCTGGGTTGAGGCCGGAGTAGATACGCAGTATTTT.

The rearrangement uses TRBV5-1 and TRBJ2-5; D is uncertain. The CDR3 loop spans 14 amino acids. CDR1 and CDR2 (germline): SGHRS, YFSETQ. V lost 1 base and J 3 bases, leaving 10 bases between the germline ends. The CDR3 loop is CASSLPGYEETQYF. The CDR3 DNA sequence: TGCGCCAGCAGCTTGCCCGGTTACGAAGAGACCCAGTACTTC.

J is TRBJ1-6 and V is TRBV20-1, with a tentative D call TRBD1 (5 bases). This CDR3 is 13 amino acids long. V was trimmed by 3 bases and J by 7 bases, leaving 10 bases between them. Germline V CDR1 and CDR2: DFQATT, SNEGSKA (reference sequence). The CDR3 region is CSASGGNNSPLHF. The CDR3, as DNA: TGCAGTGCTAGCGGGGGGAACAATTCACCCCTCCACTTT.